This T cell receptor (beta chain) is drawn from a study of T cell responses to AZD1222 COVID-19 vaccine. The germline V and J ends were trimmed by 6 bases and 3 bases, with 12 bases remaining between them. The CDR3 consists of 14 residues. CDR1 SGHTA and CDR2 FQGNSA come from the germline V gene. Findings and limits, study-wide: Researchers report vaccine-associated CD4 TCRs spanning spike, with dominance at 160-218 and 743-854. Seropositive status at baseline applied to only 5 or 6 AZD1222 recipients.

Notes on this clone: Antigen: not known.

Libraries were prepared by immunoSEQ multiplex PCR; TCRdb keeps only in-frame clonotypes and omits some of them. The data hold about 100,000 clones, with about 86% observed a single time. Sequencing was performed on peripheral blood, taken on day 0 of AZD1222 vaccination. The V call is TRBV7-2, the J call TRBJ2-1; tentatively, D is TRBD1 (5 bases). This clonotype was obtained from an adult in good health. CDR3 coding DNA: TGTGCCAGCAGAGACAGCCTGGGCTACAATGAGCAGTTCTTC. It is translated as CASRDSLGYNEQFF.